Listed here are 15 T cell receptor beta chains from one sample, sequenced in a study of control samples from healthy donors and cancer patients. Data came from immunoSEQ multiplex PCR; TCRdb stores just in-frame clones and leaves some out. This table holds over 100,000 clones, roughly 89% found once. The sample taken for sequencing was blood. The receptor source for this set is a woman aged 45-60 years in good health.

The CDR3: CASSVGILGNTGELFF. For the CDR3, the DNA is TGTGCCAGCAGCGTAGGAATCTTGGGGAACACCGGGGAGCTGTTTTTT. This sequence joins TRBV9 and TRBJ2-2; D is undetermined. The CDR3 length is 16 residues. Deletions cut 0 bases from V and 1 base from J, with 10 bases between. Per the germline V gene, CDR1 is SGDLS and CDR2 is YYNGEE.

The chain has TRBV19 and TRBJ1-5; TRBD1 agrees at 8 bases. The junction had 5 bases not matched to a gene; V was cut back by 5 bases and J by 2 bases. This CDR3 region has 15 residues. Germline V gene data show CDR1 as LNHDA and CDR2 as SQIVND (reference sequence). CDR3 in amino acids: CASSSATGGNQPQHF. The CDR3 region has the DNA TGTGCCAGTAGTTCCGCGACAGGGGGCAATCAGCCCCAGCATTTT.

CDR3 DNA: TGTGCCAGTAGAATACAGGGGCATCAGCCCCAGCATTTT. Residues: CASRIQGHQPQHF. The rearrangement uses TRBV19 and TRBJ1-5; TRBD1 matches 7 bases. Germline CDR1 LNHDA, CDR2 SQIVND (reference sequence). The CDR3 length is 13 residues. The J segment lost 5 bases and the V segment lost 6 bases, leaving 4 bases of the junction unmatched.

On this clone: One end of the junction is discordant with germline, which a read error may explain. V and J are TRBV20-1 and TRBJ2-1; D might be TRBD1 (5 bases). Germline CDR1 DFQATT, CDR2 SNEGSKA (reference sequence). This CDR3 has 10 amino acids. CDR3 bases: TGCAGTGCTAGTGGTGGGCAGGGTGTCTTC. It codes for CSASGGQGVF.

The genes are TRBV7-2 and TRBJ2-3; D unclear. V was cut by 4 bases and J by 2 bases, with 7 bases left in between. The CDR3 loop spans 13 amino acids. Looked up from germline, CDR1 is SGHTA and CDR2 is FQGNSA. CDR3 bases: TGTGCCAGCAGCTCGCAACTCACAGATACGCAGTATTTT. This translates into CASSSQLTDTQYF.

On this clone itself: The CDR3 carries no conserved terminal phenylalanine or tryptophan, so it likely arises from a read error. It is unclear where the CDR3 begins or ends on the DNA, so no DNA is shown, and the CDR3 is as TCRdb lists it. The chain recombines TRBV21-1 with TRBJ1-2. TRBV21-1 corresponds to a pseudogene. The CDR3 spans 9 amino acids, including both terminal residues. The chain's CDR3 is CASPKTQEE.

V and J are TRBV7-9 and TRBJ1-1; weak D call: TRBD1 (5 bases). V lost 5 bases, J lost 1 base, and 17 bases lay in between. The CDR3 is 16 amino acids. Germline CDR1 SEHNR, CDR2 FQNEAQ (reference sequence). The CDR3 DNA sequence: TGTGCCAGCAGCCGGAACTTACAGGATAAGAACACTGAAGCTTTCTTT. It is translated as CASSRNLQDKNTEAFF. The variable domain in full, with the rest retrieved from reference TRBV7-9 and TRBJ1-1, is DTGVSQNPRHKITKRGQNVTFRCDPISEHNRLYWYRQTLGQGPEFLTYFQNEAQLEKSRLLSDRFSAERPKGSFSTLEIQRTEQGDSAMYLCASSRNLQDKNTEAFFGQGTRLTVV.

The chain joins TRBV5-1 to TRBJ2-2; 16 bases agree with TRBD2. Germline V lookup: CDR1 SGHRS, CDR2 YFSETQ. V dropped 4 bases and J dropped 7; count of bases not matched to a gene: 4. The CDR3 runs to 16 residues. The CDR3 nucleotides read TGCGCCAGCAGCGGGACTAGCGGGGGGGCCCTCGGGGAGCTGTTTTTT. Translation gives CASSGTSGGALGELFF. Variable domain in full (rest from reference TRBV5-1 and TRBJ2-2): KAGVTQTPRYLIKTRGQQVTLSCSPISGHRSVSWYQQTPGQGLQFLFEYFSETQRNKGNFPGRFSGRQFSNSRSEMNVSTLELGDSALYLCASSGTSGGALGELFFGEGSRLTVL.

The V call is TRBV19, the J call TRBJ2-3; 8 bases are shared with TRBD2. The germline gives CDR1 LNHDA, CDR2 SQIVND (reference sequence). The V gene end was trimmed by 11 bases and the J gene end by 9 bases; junction bases not matched to a gene: 13. The length of the CDR3 is 13 residues. CDR3 DNA: TGTGCCCGGCCGGGAGCGGGAGTCGGGACGCAGTATTTT. This sequence encodes CARPGAGVGTQYF.

The V and J genes are TRBV2 and TRBJ2-1; the D gene is possibly TRBD2 (6 bases). V was cut by 7 bases and J by 7 bases, with 20 bases left in between. Germline CDR1 reads SNHLY; CDR2 reads FYNNEI. The CDR3 length is 15 residues. CDR3 sequence reads: CASNPPGVRENEQFF. In DNA, the CDR3 is TGTGCCAGCAACCCCCCGGGAGTCCGCGAGAATGAGCAGTTCTTC.

The chain couples TRBV5-6 to TRBJ2-3; either TRBD1 or TRBD2 may supply D (5 bases each). V was pared by 4 bases and J by 0 bases, with 18 bases between. CDR1 is SGHDT and CDR2 is YYEEEE in the germline V gene. The CDR3 sequence is 17 residues long. CDR3 in amino acids: CASSLLGTGTSTDTQYF. CDR3 nucleotide sequence: TGTGCCAGCAGCCTACTCGGGACGGGCACTAGCACAGATACGCAGTATTTT.

This clone was seen just once. CDR3 amino acids: CASSEWGQLTQETQYF. The CDR3 DNA is TGTGCCAGCAGTGAATGGGGGCAGCTTACTCAAGAGACCCAGTACTTC. The rearrangement joins TRBV2 to TRBJ2-5; weak D call: TRBD1 (6 bases). CDR3 length: 16 amino acids. The V and J ends lost 2 bases and 2 bases respectively, with 15 bases between them. CDR1 SNHLY and CDR2 FYNNEI come from the germline V gene. Full variable domain (outside the CDR3, taken from reference TRBV2 and TRBJ2-5): EPEVTQTPSHQVTQMGQEVILRCVPISNHLYFYWYRQILGQKVEFLVSFYNNEISEKSEIFDDQFSVERPDGSNFTLKIRSTKLEDSAMYFCASSEWGQLTQETQYFGPGTRLLVL.

The table lists this clone with a count of one. The chain uses TRBV13 and TRBJ1-1; D unclear. CDR3 length: 14 amino acids. Germline V gene lookup returns CDR1 PRHDT and CDR2 FYEKMQ (reference sequence). Trimming stripped 5 bases from V and 0 bases from J, with 10 bases between. The CDR3 loop is CASSMGLMNTEAFF. CDR3 bases: TGTGCCAGCAGCATGGGTCTCATGAACACTGAAGCTTTCTTT.

This chain joins TRBV10-3 and TRBJ2-5, with no clear D. The CDR3 loop spans 12 amino acids. Trimming left V 4 bases short and J 1 base short, with 4 bases between. Germline V gives CDR1 ENHRY, CDR2 SYGVKD. The CDR3 spells CAISGSQETQYF. The DNA for the CDR3 is TGTGCCATCAGTGGCTCCCAAGAGACCCAGTACTTC.

The chain uses TRBV4-1 and TRBJ2-2; D unclear. Trimming took off 0 bases at V and 8 bases at J, with 13 bases between the two ends. The CDR3 runs 15 residues. The V gene's germline CDR1 is MGHRA and CDR2 YSYEKL. CDR3 DNA: TGCGCCAGCAGCCAAGAAGGGATCGTGGGTGGGGAGCTGTTTTTT. Its protein is CASSQEGIVGGELFF.